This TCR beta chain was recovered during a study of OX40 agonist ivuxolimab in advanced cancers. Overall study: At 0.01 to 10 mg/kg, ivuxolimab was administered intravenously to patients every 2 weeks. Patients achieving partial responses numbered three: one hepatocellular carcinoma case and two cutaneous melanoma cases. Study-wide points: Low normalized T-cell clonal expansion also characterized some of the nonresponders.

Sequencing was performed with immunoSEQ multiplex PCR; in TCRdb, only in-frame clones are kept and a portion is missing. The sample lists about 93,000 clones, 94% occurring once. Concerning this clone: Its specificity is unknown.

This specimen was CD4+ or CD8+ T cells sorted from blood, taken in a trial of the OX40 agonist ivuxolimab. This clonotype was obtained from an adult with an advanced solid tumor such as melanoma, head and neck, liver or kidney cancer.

CDR3 DNA: TGTGCCAGCAGAGGGGGGGCTTCCTACGAGCAGTACTTC. Translated: CASRGGASYEQYF. V and J are TRBV6-1 and TRBJ2-7; D is possibly TRBD2 (7 bases). The CDR3 contains 13 residues. Germline CDR1 reads MNHNS; CDR2 reads SASEGT. V was pared by 6 bases and J by 1 base, with 10 bases between.